This record looks at one TCR beta chain sequence and its context. Its matching antigen is unknown. These data belong to a study of shared clonotypes between healthy human individuals. Study-level points and caveats: Generation of non-shared clonotypes was less probable than generation of clonotypes shared by all four donors.

The study ran the assay at deep level. Clones were read by immunoSEQ multiplex PCR, and TCRdb kept only the in-frame ones, dropping some. The sample contains over 2 million clones, roughly 90% of which appear only once. Donors, healthy HIV-negative adults, lacked recent acute infections or vaccinations. Sequencing was performed on naive CD4+ T cells from PBMCs. The subset denotes: CD45RA+ positively selected. This TCR derives from a man aged 18 to 29 in good health. Some clones in this sample may be carry-over from other donors' samples.

The CDR3 nucleotides read TGTGCCAGCGGAGGGAGGACAGGGGGCAGACAGCCCCAGCATTTT. This codes for CASGGRTGGRQPQHF. V is TRBV27 and J is TRBJ1-5; 11 bases map to TRBD1. The CDR3 runs to 15 residues. V lost 8 bases to trimming and J lost 7 bases; unmatched junction nucleotides: 10. Germline V lookup: CDR1 MNHEY, CDR2 SMNVEV (reference sequence).